This record looks at one T cell receptor beta chain sequence and its context. What it binds is not known. CDR1 SGHNT and CDR2 YYREEE come from the germline V gene (reference sequence). This CDR3 comprises 16 residues. Trimming took off 0 bases at V and 1 base at J, with 12 bases between the two ends. This entry is derived from a study of T cell responses to AZD1222 COVID-19 vaccine. Repertoires were generated with immunoSEQ multiplex PCR, while TCRdb's copy carries only in-frame clones and drops some. The table includes more than 25,000 clones, roughly 89% detected once. Study outcomes and limitations: Recipients of AZD1222 seropositive at baseline numbered only 5 or 6. Variant regions that are unmutated are reportedly the target of nearly half of spike-specific TCRs.

The genes are TRBV5-4 and TRBJ2-3; D is possibly TRBD1 or TRBD2 (5 bases each). The specimen was peripheral blood, collected on day 0 of AZD1222 vaccination. The source is an adult in good health. The CDR3 region is CASSLGGASGTDTQYF. CDR3 coding DNA: TGTGCCAGCAGCTTGGGAGGGGCGTCAGGCACAGATACGCAGTATTTT.